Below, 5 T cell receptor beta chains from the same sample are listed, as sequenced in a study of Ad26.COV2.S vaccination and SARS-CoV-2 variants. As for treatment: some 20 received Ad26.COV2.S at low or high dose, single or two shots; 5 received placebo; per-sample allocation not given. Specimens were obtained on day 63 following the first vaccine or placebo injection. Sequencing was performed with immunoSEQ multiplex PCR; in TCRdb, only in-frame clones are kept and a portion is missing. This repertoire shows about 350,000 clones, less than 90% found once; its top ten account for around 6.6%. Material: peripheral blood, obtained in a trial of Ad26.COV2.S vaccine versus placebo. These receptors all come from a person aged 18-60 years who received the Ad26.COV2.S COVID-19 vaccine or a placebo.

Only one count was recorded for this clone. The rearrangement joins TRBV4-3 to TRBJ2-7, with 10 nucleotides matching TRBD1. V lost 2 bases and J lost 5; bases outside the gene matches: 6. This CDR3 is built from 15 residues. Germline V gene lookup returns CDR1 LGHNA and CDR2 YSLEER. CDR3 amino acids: CASSQPGTGVHEQYF. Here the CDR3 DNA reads TGCGCCAGCAGCCAACCCGGGACAGGGGTCCACGAGCAGTACTTC.

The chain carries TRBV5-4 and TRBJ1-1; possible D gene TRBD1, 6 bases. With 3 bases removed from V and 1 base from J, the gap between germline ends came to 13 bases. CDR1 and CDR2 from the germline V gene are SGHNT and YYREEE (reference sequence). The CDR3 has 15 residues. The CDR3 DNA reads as TGTGCCAGCAGCTCCGCGGGACACCAGAACACTGAAGCTTTCTTT. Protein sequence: CASSSAGHQNTEAFF.

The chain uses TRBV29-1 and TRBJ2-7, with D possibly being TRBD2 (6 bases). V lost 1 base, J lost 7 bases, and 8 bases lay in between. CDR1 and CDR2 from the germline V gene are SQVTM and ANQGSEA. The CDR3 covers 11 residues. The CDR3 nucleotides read TGCAGCGTTGAAGGAGGAGGGGAGCAGTACTTC. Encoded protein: CSVEGGGEQYF.

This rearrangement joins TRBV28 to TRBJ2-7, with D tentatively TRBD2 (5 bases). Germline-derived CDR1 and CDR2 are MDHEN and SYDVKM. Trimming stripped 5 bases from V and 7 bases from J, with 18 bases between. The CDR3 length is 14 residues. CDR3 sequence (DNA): TGTGCCAGCAGTATCATAGCGATCCCGAGGGAGCAGTACTTC. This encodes CASSIIAIPREQYF.

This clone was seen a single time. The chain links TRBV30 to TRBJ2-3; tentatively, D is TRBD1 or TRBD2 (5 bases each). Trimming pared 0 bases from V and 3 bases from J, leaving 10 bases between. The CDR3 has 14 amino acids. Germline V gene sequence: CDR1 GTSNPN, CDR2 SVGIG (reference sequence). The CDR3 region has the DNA TGTGCCTGGAGTGTCTGGGGGACGACAGATACGCAGTATTTT. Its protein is CAWSVWGTTDTQYF.